These 16 T cell receptor beta chains originate from one sample sequenced in a study of blood T cell repertoires in COVID-19. The repertoire was sequenced with immunoSEQ multiplex PCR; TCRdb's copy has only in-frame clones and lacks some. The sample has around 290,000 clones; 75% to 90% are singletons. The sequenced material came from peripheral blood. The receptors originated from a man in his forties with acute or convalescent COVID-19.

The chain joins TRBV5-1 to TRBJ1-4; TRBD1 aligns across 7 bases. The CDR3 loop spans 15 amino acids. CDR1 and CDR2 (germline): SGHRS, YFSETQ. J lost 5 bases, V lost 4 bases, and 8 bases had no gene match. CDR3 region: CASSQTGDPNEKLFF. CDR3 in DNA: TGCGCCAGCAGCCAAACAGGGGACCCGAATGAAAAACTGTTTTTT.

This clone was picked up one time. The rearrangement links TRBV5-1 to TRBJ2-2; 11 nucleotides agree with TRBD2. The CDR3 runs 16 residues. J lost 1 base, V lost 5 bases, and 4 bases had no gene match. The germline V gene has CDR1 SGHRS and CDR2 YFSETQ. CDR3 residues: CASSIGLAGNTGELFF. The CDR3 DNA follows: TGCGCCAGCAGTATTGGACTAGCGGGGAACACCGGGGAGCTGTTTTTT. The full variable domain, with the rest looked up from reference TRBV5-1 and TRBJ2-2, is KAGVTQTPRYLIKTRGQQVTLSCSPISGHRSVSWYQQTPGQGLQFLFEYFSETQRNKGNFPGRFSGRQFSNSRSEMNVSTLELGDSALYLCASSIGLAGNTGELFFGEGSRLTVL.

This chain links TRBV30 with TRBJ2-6; TRBD1 matches 7 bases. In germline, CDR1 is GTSNPN, CDR2 SVGIG (reference sequence). Trimming took 2 bases from V and 0 from J; bases not matched to a gene: 10. The CDR3 sequence is 18 residues long. CDR3 residues: CAWSFLRDSFSGANVLTF. CDR3 coding DNA: TGTGCCTGGAGTTTTCTCCGGGACAGTTTCTCTGGGGCCAACGTCCTGACTTTC. The complete variable domain, with remaining parts taken from reference TRBV30 and TRBJ2-6, reads SQTIHQWPATLVQPVGSPLSLECTVEGTSNPNLYWYRQAAGRGLQLLFYSVGIGQISSEVPQNLSASRPQDRQFILSSKKLLLSDSGFYLCAWSFLRDSFSGANVLTFGAGSRLTVL.

The V and J genes are TRBV13 and TRBJ2-7; perhaps TRBD1 as D (5 bases). The CDR3 sequence is 13 residues long. Per the germline V gene, CDR1 is PRHDT and CDR2 is FYEKMQ (reference sequence). Trimming left V 5 bases short and J 0 bases short, with 8 bases between. CDR3 loop: CASSPQDSYEQYF. CDR3 bases: TGTGCCAGCAGCCCACAGGACTCCTACGAGCAGTACTTC.

V usage is TRBV3-1 (or the pseudogene TRBV3-2) and J usage is TRBJ1-1, with a possible D match to TRBD1 (5 bases). The CDR3 sequence is 14 residues long. The germline V and J ends were trimmed by 3 bases and 11 bases, with 19 bases remaining between them. Germline assignment: CDR1 LGHDT and CDR2 YNNKEL (reference sequence). This CDR3 is CASSHRSPGESAFF. In nucleotides, the CDR3 is TGTGCCAGCAGCCATCGATCCCCGGGGGAATCGGCTTTCTTT.

The chain is built from TRBV2 and TRBJ1-2; no definite D call. The CDR3 is 14 residues long. Germline V gene data show CDR1 as SNHLY and CDR2 as FYNNEI. Trimming stripped 6 bases from V and 4 bases from J, with 15 bases between. DNA for the CDR3: TGTGCCAGCAGGGGAGACAACGGAATCTATGGCTACACCTTC. Its translation is CASRGDNGIYGYTF.

V gene TRBV2 combines with J gene TRBJ1-1, with TRBD1 identical over 7 bases. The CDR3 has 15 amino acids. Germline lookup yields CDR1 SNHLY and CDR2 FYNNEI. J gave up 1 base and V 5 bases, and 7 bases lay outside the gene matches. CDR3 amino acids: CASSPSRQGNTEAFF. The CDR3 region has the DNA TGTGCCAGCAGTCCTTCTCGACAGGGGAACACTGAAGCTTTCTTT.

The chain is built from TRBV19 and TRBJ2-4, with 7 bases identical to TRBD1. The V and J ends lost 0 bases and 6 bases, in that order; junction bases with no gene match: 5. Germline V gives CDR1 LNHDA, CDR2 SQIVND (reference sequence). This CDR3 comprises 15 residues. CDR3 sequence (DNA): TGTGCCAGTAGTATAGACGACAGGGTAGGAAACATTCAGTACTTC. Translating gives CASSIDDRVGNIQYF. Full variable domain (missing parts from reference TRBV19 and TRBJ2-4): DGGITQSPKYLFRKEGQNVTLSCEQNLNHDAMYWYRQDPGQGLRLIYYSQIVNDFQKGDIAEGYSVSREKKESFPLTVTSAQKNPTAFYLCASSIDDRVGNIQYFGAGTRLSVL.

CDR3 amino acids: CASRQGLMNTEAFF. In DNA form, the CDR3 reads TGTGCCAGCAGACAAGGACTGATGAACACTGAAGCTTTCTTT. The gene calls are TRBV6-1 and TRBJ1-1; D is undetermined. The V end was cut by 6 bases, the J end by 0 bases, with 11 bases between. The CDR3 length is 14 residues. Germline assignment: CDR1 MNHNS and CDR2 SASEGT.

The chain is built from TRBV11-2 and TRBJ2-3; 8 nucleotides match TRBD2. This CDR3 contains 16 residues. Germline V gene data show CDR1 as SGHAT and CDR2 as FQNNGV. After removal of 4 bases from V and 3 bases from J, the junction contained 9 bases not matched to a gene. CDR3 bases: TGTGCCAGCAGCTGGCCCGAGAGCGGGGGAACAGATACGCAGTATTTT. As protein: CASSWPESGGTDTQYF.

The chain has TRBV10-1 and TRBJ1-1; TRBD1 aligns across 7 bases. This CDR3 has 11 residues. Germline V gene sequence: CDR1 WNHNN, CDR2 SYGVQD (reference sequence). After removal of 7 bases from V and 6 bases from J, the junction contained 2 bases not matched to a gene. CDR3 region: CASTTGAEAFF. CDR3 DNA sequence: TGCGCCAGCACCACAGGGGCTGAAGCTTTCTTT.

The chain has TRBV6-6 and TRBJ2-7; the D gene is possibly TRBD1 (6 bases). There are 14 residues in the CDR3. V lost 6 bases to trimming and J lost 1 base, with 13 bases between them. Germline V lookup: CDR1 MNHNY, CDR2 SVGAGI (reference sequence). CDR3 DNA sequence: TGTGCCAGCAGATCTGGACAGTTATCCTACGAGCAGTACTTC. It yields the protein CASRSGQLSYEQYF.

This sequence joins TRBV7-6 and TRBJ2-1; 10 bases match TRBD2. Germline CDR1 and CDR2: SGHVS and FNYEAQ. The junction had 13 bases not matched to a gene; V was cut back by 5 bases and J by 9 bases. The CDR3 has 16 residues. CDR3 loop: CASSPQIGLAAVEQFF. The CDR3 region has the DNA TGTGCCAGCAGCCCTCAAATTGGACTAGCGGCGGTTGAGCAGTTCTTC. Drawing the rest from reference TRBV7-6 and TRBJ2-1, the complete variable domain is GAGVSQSPRYKVTKRGQDVALRCDPISGHVSLYWYRQALGQGPEFLTYFNYEAQQDKSGLPNDRFSAERPEGSISTLTIQRTEQRDSAMYRCASSPQIGLAAVEQFFGPGTRLTVL.

J is TRBJ1-1 and V is TRBV25-1; D gene ambiguous. Germline loops: CDR1 MGHDK, CDR2 SYGVNS. Trimming removed 4 bases from V and 5 bases from J, with 14 bases in between. The CDR3 is made up of 14 amino acids. As DNA, the CDR3 is TGTGCCAGCAGTGGGGCCGTGGCGGGTACTGAAGCTTTCTTT. Protein: CASSGAVAGTEAFF.

The chain recombines TRBV29-1 with TRBJ1-1; tentatively, D is TRBD1 (5 bases). V lost 7 bases, J lost 0 bases, and 12 bases lay in between. Germline CDR1 SQVTM, CDR2 ANQGSEA. CDR3 length: 13 residues. The CDR3 here is CSAQDKLNTEAFF. DNA of the CDR3: TGCAGCGCTCAGGACAAACTGAACACTGAAGCTTTCTTT.

As DNA, the CDR3 is TGCAGCGTCGGCTGGACAGGGAACGAGCAGTACTTC. The encoded protein is CSVGWTGNEQYF. This chain joins TRBV29-1 and TRBJ2-7; 8 bases fit TRBD1. The CDR3 length is 12 residues. Trimming took 6 bases from V and 5 from J; bases not matched to a gene: 6. Germline V CDR1 and CDR2: SQVTM, ANQGSEA.